This TCR beta chain emerged from a study of Tregs in tolerant kidney transplant recipients. General study results and limits: Biological reproducibility was not directly addressed, but technical replication error appeared minimal. Donor-specific Treg expansion exceeded global Treg expansion in tolerant patients, suggesting antigen drive. Validation in larger populations is needed because few patients were studied.

The data were produced by immunoSEQ multiplex PCR, yet TCRdb's version contains in-frame clones alone and is incomplete. In the table there are approximately 99,000 clones, 90% of which are singletons. CD4+CD25+CD127- Tregs, CD4+CD25- non-Tregs, CD4 and CD8 cells were sorted. On this clone itself: Its specificity is not known.

This CDR3 is 15 amino acids long. J lost 3 bases, V lost 4 bases, and 5 bases had no gene match. Germline CDR1 and CDR2: LNHDA and SQIVND (reference sequence). This rearrangement joins TRBV19 to TRBJ1-4, with 7 bases aligning to TRBD1. The origin of this receptor is a human donor who received a combined kidney and bone marrow transplant. Sequences were derived from CD4+ T cells from blood, sampled before the transplant. Here the CDR3 reads CASSTTGTANEKLFF. The CDR3 nucleotides read TGTGCCAGTAGTACTACCGGGACAGCTAATGAAAAACTGTTTTTT.